A single TCR beta chain is shown here with its context. These data come from a study of glioma-infiltrating T cells. Amplification of TCR alpha and beta CDR3 regions from RNA used iRepertoire nested multiplex PCR. From the multiplex PCR reads, TCRdb called clonotypes with MiXCR, one entry per CDR3 protein. This table has some 5,000 distinct CDR3 sequences, 35% to 45% appearing once. The sequence derives from a human donor with low-grade glioma or glioblastoma, undergoing nonglioma brain surgery, or in good health (not recorded which). The sample comprised glioma tissue, nonneoplastic brain tissue, or PBMCs (not recorded which).

The CDR3 reads CASKPTLTTGELFF. The CDR3 bases are TGTGCCAGCAAACCTACCCTTACCACCGGGGAGCTGTTTTTT. V usage is TRBV27 and J usage is TRBJ2-2; D unresolved. Per the germline V gene, CDR1 is MNHEY and CDR2 is SMNVEV (reference sequence). The CDR3 loop spans 14 amino acids. Trimming pared 7 bases from V and 4 bases from J, leaving 13 bases between.